The 9 T cell receptor beta chains given below trace back to one sample, sequenced in a study of tissue T cells after allogeneic stem cell transplantation. Time point here: mouse harvest day 7 after allogeneic transplant. Tail vein injection delivered 10^7 T-cell-depleted bone marrow cells and 10^6 splenic CD5+ T cells. The repertoire was sequenced with immunoSEQ multiplex PCR; TCRdb's copy has only in-frame clones and lacks some. The data show approximately 7,000 clones, roughly half seen once. The sequenced material came from gut tissue. Source of these receptors: a female BALB/c mouse given C57BL/6 T cells with graft-versus-host disease after an allogeneic hematopoietic cell transplant.

In regard to this clone: Germline and genes here are mouse. The sequence runs out 1 residue before the end of the CDR3; the remainder is reconstructed from the germline J gene. V gene TRBV3 combines with J gene TRBJ2-7; 9 nucleotides align to TRBD2. The trim removed 3 bases at V and 4 bases at J, leaving 7 bases unmatched. Germline lookup yields CDR1 SNHLY and CDR2 FYNGKV (reference sequence). CDR3 length equals 15 residues. The CDR3: CASSLGWGGPYEQYF. CDR3 bases read: TGTGCCAGCAGCTTGGGCTGGGGGGGGCCTTATGAACAGTAC.

As regards this clone: Mouse gene names and germline throughout. The observed sequence ends 1 residue before the CDR3 terminus, with the missing tail filled in from the germline J gene. This chain uses TRBV5 with TRBJ2-7, with TRBD2 matching 14 bases. The CDR3 runs 15 residues. Germline CDR1 LGHNA, CDR2 YNLKQL (reference sequence). V dropped 4 bases and J dropped 2; count of bases not matched to a gene: 1. Partial CDR3 DNA: TGTGCCAGCAGCCGGGACTGGGGGGGCGCCTATGAACAGTAC. Amino acids: CASSRDWGGAYEQY. The CDR3 in its entirety is CASSRDWGGAYEQYF.

Regarding this clone: Germline and genes: mouse. From the germline J gene comes the end of the CDR3, since the read stops 1 residue before it. This sample includes further DNA sequences coding for the same CDR3. The V gene is TRBV3, the J gene TRBJ1-3; D perhaps matches TRBD1 (5 bases). Trimming took 2 bases from V and 3 from J, leaving 8 bases between them. The CDR3 is 14 residues long. Germline CDR1 SNHLY, CDR2 FYNGKV (reference sequence). CDR3 residues: CASSLQGGGNTLYF. The part of the CDR3 DNA that was read is TGTGCCAGCAGCTTACAGGGTGGTGGAAATACGCTCTAT.

Regarding this clone: Gene names and germline match the mouse. The sequence runs out 1 residue before the end of the CDR3; the remainder is reconstructed from the germline J gene. The V call is TRBV31, the J call TRBJ1-2, with 10 bases aligning to TRBD1. After removal of 2 bases from V and 4 bases from J, the junction contained 4 bases not matched to a gene. The CDR3 totals 14 residues. Germline V gene sequence: CDR1 GKSSPN, CDR2 SITVG. CDR3 DNA (partial): TGTGCCTGGAGTGAGGGACAGGGGATCTCCGACTACACC. Its translation: CAWSEGQGISDYT. The full CDR3 protein is CAWSEGQGISDYTF.

Regarding this clone: The genes are named according to mouse. The read ends 1 residue shy of where the CDR3 ends; the end is completed using the germline J gene. Other nucleotide sequences from this sample produce the same CDR3. The chain employs TRBV26 and TRBJ1-2; D is unresolved. The CDR3 is 13 amino acids. CDR1 is KGHPV and CDR2 is FQNQEV in the germline V gene (reference sequence). Trimming pared 4 bases from V and 0 bases from J, leaving 6 bases between. The CDR3 is CASSPQANSDYTF. CDR3 DNA, as far as it was read: TGTGCCAGCAGTCCCCAGGCAAACTCCGACTACACC.

A note on this clone: The germline and genes are mouse ones. The read finishes 1 residue shy of the CDR3 end, and the germline J gene is used to complete it. V is TRBV15 and J is TRBJ1-1; TRBD1 aligns across 8 bases. The CDR3 is made up of 14 amino acids. Trimming removed 2 bases from V and 5 bases from J; junction bases left unmatched: 4. CDR1 and CDR2 from the germline V gene are SGHND and FRSKSL. The CDR3 DNA, read in part, is TGTGCCAGCAGTTTACAGGGGGCAAGAACAGAAGTCTTC. This translates into CASSLQGARTEVF. The full CDR3 is CASSLQGARTEVFF.

There are a few counts of this clone. Gene names are mouse gene names. The sequence runs out 1 residue before the end of the CDR3; the remainder is reconstructed from the germline J gene. The chain combines TRBV16 with TRBJ1-3, with 8 bases fitting TRBD1. Trimming cost V 0 bases and J 1 base; bases outside gene matches: 2. Looked up from germline, CDR1 is SGHSA and CDR2 is FRNQAP. This CDR3 comprises 16 residues. The CDR3 loop reads CASSLEAGGSGNTLYF. The sequenced part of the CDR3 DNA is TGTGCAAGCAGCTTAGAAGCAGGGGGCTCTGGAAATACGCTCTAT.

This clone was counted between two and nine times. Gene names and germline match the mouse. The CDR3 end falls 1 residue outside the read, so it is completed with the germline J gene. The V and J genes are TRBV3 and TRBJ2-2; 11 bases fit TRBD2. The J segment lost 5 bases and the V segment lost 1 base, leaving 6 bases of the junction unmatched. Per the germline V gene, CDR1 is SNHLY and CDR2 is FYNGKV (reference sequence). The CDR3 has 17 amino acids. The sequenced CDR3 bases are TGTGCCAGCAGCTTAGTACTGGGGGGGCGCGGAACCGGGCAGCTCTAC. It encodes CASSLVLGGRGTGQLY. The whole CDR3 is CASSLVLGGRGTGQLYF. Drawing the rest from reference TRBV3 and TRBJ2-2, the complete variable domain is GPKVLQIPSHQIIDMGQMVTLNCDPVSNHLYFYWYKQILGQQMEFLVNFYNGKVMEKSKLFKDQFSVERPDGSYFTLKIQPTALEDSAVYFCASSLVLGGRGTGQLYFGEGSKLTVL.

To note about this clone: Genes here carry mouse names. The part of the CDR3 DNA that was read is TGTGCCAGCAGTCGACTGGGGGTTCAAAACACCTTGTAC. It specifies CASSRLGVQNTLY. The whole CDR3 protein reads CASSRLGVQNTLYF. The chain employs TRBV26 and TRBJ2-4; 9 positions match TRBD2. The read is 1 residue too short to cover the CDR3 end, so that end is filled in from the germline J gene. Germline lookup yields CDR1 KGHPV and CDR2 FQNQEV (reference sequence). CDR3 length: 14 residues. The V and J ends lost 4 bases and 2 bases, in that order; junction bases with no gene match: 1.